A single sample is the source of the 20 T cell receptor beta chains below, sequenced in a study of blood T cell repertoires in COVID-19. Sequencing used immunoSEQ multiplex PCR; TCRdb keeps in-frame clones, though not all of them. Of about 170,000 clones in the sample, around 79% are singletons; the top ten hold over 15%. Sequenced sample: PBMCs or T cells enriched from blood (not recorded which). The receptors derive from a woman between 65 and 79 years old in a cohort exposed to, infected with or recovered from COVID-19 (not recorded which).

This clone was detected only a few times. The rearrangement joins TRBV5-5 to TRBJ2-2, with a possible D match to TRBD2 (6 bases). The CDR3 spans 15 residues. The V gene lost 5 bases and the J gene lost 5 bases, with 16 bases spanning the gap. The germline V gene encodes CDR1 SGHKS and CDR2 YYEKEE (reference sequence). CDR3 in amino acids: CASSLGSGRTGELFF. CDR3 DNA sequence: TGTGCCAGCAGTTTAGGTAGCGGCCGAACCGGGGAGCTGTTTTTT. The full variable domain, rest sourced from reference TRBV5-5 and TRBJ2-2, is DAGVTQSPTHLIKTRGQQVTLRCSPISGHKSVSWYQQVLGQGPQFIFQYYEKEERGRGNFPDRFSARQFPNYSSELNVNALLLGDSALYLCASSLGSGRTGELFFGEGSRLTVL.

This clone occurred once. The rearrangement uses TRBV3-1 (or the pseudogene TRBV3-2) and TRBJ2-7, with D tentatively TRBD2 (5 bases). The CDR3 runs 15 residues. Germline V gene sequence: CDR1 LGHDT, CDR2 YNNKEL (reference sequence). Trimming left V 1 base short and J 4 bases short, with 14 bases between. CDR3 residues: CASSQAEPPGYEQYF. The CDR3 coding sequence is TGTGCCAGCAGCCAAGCTGAGCCACCGGGATACGAGCAGTACTTC.

The V call is TRBV4-2, the J call TRBJ2-6; D is perhaps TRBD2 (7 bases). CDR1 and CDR2 from the germline V gene are LGHNA and YNFKEQ. This CDR3 comprises 18 residues. V gave up 4 bases and J gave up 3 bases, with 19 bases separating them. CDR3 DNA sequence: TGTGCCAGCAGCCTCCGGGGGGCGGGGGCTGATGGGGCCAACGTCCTGACTTTC. It codes for CASSLRGAGADGANVLTF.

This clone was seen more than once but under ten times. V usage is TRBV7-3 and J usage is TRBJ1-2, with D maybe TRBD1 (5 bases). The CDR3 contains 16 residues. V dropped 6 bases and J dropped 6 bases, with 23 bases sitting between them. Per germline, CDR1 SGHTA and CDR2 FQGTGA. The CDR3 here is CASRSKMFPTVNGYTF. Written as DNA, the CDR3 is TGTGCCAGCAGATCTAAGATGTTTCCGACAGTTAATGGCTACACCTTC. Filled out from reference TRBV7-3 and TRBJ1-2, the complete variable domain reads GAGVSQTPSNKVTEKGKYVELRCDPISGHTALYWYRQSLGQGPEFLIYFQGTGAADDSGLPNDRFFAVRPEGSVSTLKIQRTERGDSAVYLCASRSKMFPTVNGYTFGSGTRLTVV.

CDR3: CASSLLGGETQYF. Written as DNA, the CDR3 is TGTGCCAGCAGCTTGCTGGGAGGAGAGACCCAGTACTTC. The chain is built from TRBV5-5 and TRBJ2-5, with a weak D call TRBD2 (6 bases). Germline V gene lookup returns CDR1 SGHKS and CDR2 YYEKEE (reference sequence). The CDR3 length is 13 residues. The V end lost 1 base, the J end lost 4 bases, and 8 bases lay between the germline ends. Using reference TRBV5-5 and TRBJ2-5 for the parts outside the CDR3, the full variable domain is DAGVTQSPTHLIKTRGQQVTLRCSPISGHKSVSWYQQVLGQGPQFIFQYYEKEERGRGNFPDRFSARQFPNYSSELNVNALLLGDSALYLCASSLLGGETQYFGPGTRLLVL.

The chain recombines TRBV21-1 with TRBJ1-6; no check of the table's D call, TRBD1, against the DNA was made. TRBV21-1 is marked as a pseudogene. This CDR3 contains 15 residues. CDR3 in amino acids: CASIASGTENSPLHF. In DNA form, the CDR3 reads TGTGCCAGCATCGCTTCCGGGACAGAGAATTCACCCCTCCACTTT.

The chain recombines TRBV20-1 with TRBJ2-7; the D gene is possibly TRBD2 (6 bases). Trimming took off 3 bases at V and 4 bases at J, with 16 bases between the two ends. This CDR3 is built from 14 residues. Germline assignment: CDR1 DFQATT and CDR2 SNEGSKA (reference sequence). The CDR3, as DNA: TGCAGTGCTAGTCTGTCCGGGAGAACGTACGAGCAGTACTTC. Residues: CSASLSGRTYEQYF.

The chain is built from TRBV11-2 and TRBJ2-1; 10 bases are a match to TRBD2. The germline V gene encodes CDR1 SGHAT and CDR2 FQNNGV. The length of the CDR3 is 14 residues. The trim removed 6 bases at V and 9 bases at J, leaving 8 bases unmatched. The CDR3 sequence: CASSLLAGEGEQFF. In DNA, the CDR3 is TGTGCCAGCAGTTTGCTAGCGGGAGAAGGTGAGCAGTTCTTC.

The V call is TRBV7-8, the J call TRBJ2-1; D call uncertain. The CDR3 extends over 16 amino acids. V lost 5 bases to trimming and J lost 6 bases, with 20 bases between them. CDR1 and CDR2 from the germline V gene are SGHVS and FQNEAQ. CDR3 sequence (DNA): TGTGCCAGCAGCCGAAGCTTAGTAGCTGTATTCAATGAGCAGTTCTTC. Translating it yields CASSRSLVAVFNEQFF.

The chain uses TRBV5-1 and TRBJ2-7; D is unclear. The germline V gene encodes CDR1 SGHRS and CDR2 YFSETQ. Trimming shortened V by 3 bases and J by 3 bases, and 7 bases separated the two germline ends. This CDR3 has 12 amino acids. The CDR3 reads CASSYAGYEQYF. The CDR3 coding sequence is TGCGCCAGCAGCTACGCAGGCTACGAGCAGTACTTC.

J is TRBJ1-6 and V is TRBV18; D might be TRBD1 (5 bases). The V gene's germline CDR1 is KGHSH and CDR2 LQKENI. Between the trimmed V and J ends, which lost 3 bases and 5 bases, there was a span of 8 bases. The CDR3 is 14 amino acids. The CDR3: CASSPGGNNSPLHF. CDR3 DNA: TGTGCCAGCTCACCCGGGGGGAATAATTCACCCCTCCACTTT.

V usage is TRBV7-2 and J usage is TRBJ1-6; TRBD1 might be the D (5 bases). Trimming removed 4 bases from V and 7 bases from J, with 14 bases in between. The length of the CDR3 is 15 residues. Germline CDR1 reads SGHTA; CDR2 reads FQGNSA. CDR3 amino acids: CASSSRGRVNSPLHF. As DNA, the CDR3 is TGTGCCAGCAGCTCCAGAGGCAGGGTGAATTCACCCCTCCACTTT.

The J gene is TRBJ2-7, the V gene TRBV18, with 8 positions matching TRBD1. With V trimmed by 5 bases and J by 2 bases, 8 bases remained unmatched. The CDR3 contains 15 residues. Germline V gene lookup returns CDR1 KGHSH and CDR2 LQKENI. The CDR3 reads CASSSRQGLPYEQYF. In DNA, the CDR3 is TGTGCCAGCTCATCCCGACAGGGGCTCCCCTACGAGCAGTACTTC.

The chain links TRBV27 to TRBJ2-1, with D possibly TRBD2 on 5 matching bases. Germline-derived CDR1 and CDR2 are MNHEY and SMNVEV (reference sequence). The CDR3 is made up of 12 amino acids. Trimming stripped 6 bases from V and 4 bases from J, with 7 bases between. The DNA for the CDR3 is TGTGCCAGCAGGCGGGCGTACAATGAGCAGTTCTTC. This codes for CASRRAYNEQFF.

V gene TRBV10-1 combines with J gene TRBJ2-1, with 11 positions matching TRBD2. The CDR3 covers 15 residues. J lost 5 bases, V lost 6 bases, and 6 bases had no gene match. Germline values: CDR1 WNHNN, CDR2 SYGVQD (reference sequence). Here the CDR3 DNA reads TGCGCCAGCAGCACCGGGACTAGCGGAAACAATGAGCAGTTCTTC. Protein: CASSTGTSGNNEQFF.

The chain has TRBV3-1 (or the pseudogene TRBV3-2) and TRBJ1-2, with a possible D match to TRBD1 (5 bases). Trimming pared 4 bases from V and 6 bases from J, leaving 27 bases between. The CDR3 sequence is 18 residues long. Germline-derived CDR1 and CDR2 are LGHDT and YNNKEL (reference sequence). This CDR3 is CASSLYTYGTGEGHGYTF. The CDR3 DNA sequence: TGTGCCAGCAGCCTATATACTTACGGCACAGGAGAAGGGCATGGCTACACCTTC.

CDR3 coding DNA: TGTGCCAGCAGTGCTTACGTCGGGGACAGGGACTATGGCTACACCTTC. Its translation: CASSAYVGDRDYGYTF. J is TRBJ1-2 and V is TRBV6-1; 9 nucleotides match TRBD1. Germline CDR1 MNHNS, CDR2 SASEGT. With 4 bases clipped from V and 3 bases from J, the junction kept 9 bases outside the gene matches. CDR3 length: 16 amino acids.

This chain joins TRBV6-5 and TRBJ1-6; D might be TRBD1 (5 bases). With 2 bases removed from V and 6 bases from J, the gap between germline ends came to 11 bases. CDR3 size: 15 residues. CDR1 MNHEY and CDR2 SVGAGI come from the germline V gene. CDR3 loop: CASSYGLGVNSPLHF. The DNA for the CDR3 is TGTGCCAGCAGTTACGGCCTAGGGGTTAATTCACCCCTCCACTTT.

V gene TRBV9 combines with J gene TRBJ1-2; the D is unclear. This CDR3 has 13 amino acids. Trimming shortened V by 3 bases and J by 7 bases, and 13 bases separated the two germline ends. Germline V lookup: CDR1 SGDLS, CDR2 YYNGEE. The CDR3 region is CASSASIRGGYTF. The CDR3 DNA sequence: TGTGCCAGCAGCGCCTCCATCCGAGGTGGCTACACCTTC.

The V gene is TRBV5-1, the J gene TRBJ2-1, with D unresolved. Germline CDR1 is SGHRS and CDR2 is YFSETQ. The V end lost 2 bases, the J end lost 3 bases, and 6 bases lay between the germline ends. The CDR3 has 13 residues. The CDR3 DNA reads as TGCGCCAGCAGCTTTAACGGCTACAATGAGCAGTTCTTC. Amino acid sequence: CASSFNGYNEQFF.